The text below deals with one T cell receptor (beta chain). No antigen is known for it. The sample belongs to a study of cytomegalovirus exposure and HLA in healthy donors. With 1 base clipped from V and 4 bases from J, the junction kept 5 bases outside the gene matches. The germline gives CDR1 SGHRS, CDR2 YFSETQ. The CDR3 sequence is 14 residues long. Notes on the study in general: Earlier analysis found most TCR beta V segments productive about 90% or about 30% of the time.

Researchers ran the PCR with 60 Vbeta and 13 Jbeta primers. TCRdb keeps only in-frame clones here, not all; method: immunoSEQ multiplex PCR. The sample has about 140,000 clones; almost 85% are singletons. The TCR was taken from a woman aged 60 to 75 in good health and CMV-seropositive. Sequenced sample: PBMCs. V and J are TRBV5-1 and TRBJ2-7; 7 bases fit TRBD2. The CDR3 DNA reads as TGCGCCAGCAGCTTGATTGGACTAGTATACGAGCAGTACTTC. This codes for CASSLIGLVYEQYF.